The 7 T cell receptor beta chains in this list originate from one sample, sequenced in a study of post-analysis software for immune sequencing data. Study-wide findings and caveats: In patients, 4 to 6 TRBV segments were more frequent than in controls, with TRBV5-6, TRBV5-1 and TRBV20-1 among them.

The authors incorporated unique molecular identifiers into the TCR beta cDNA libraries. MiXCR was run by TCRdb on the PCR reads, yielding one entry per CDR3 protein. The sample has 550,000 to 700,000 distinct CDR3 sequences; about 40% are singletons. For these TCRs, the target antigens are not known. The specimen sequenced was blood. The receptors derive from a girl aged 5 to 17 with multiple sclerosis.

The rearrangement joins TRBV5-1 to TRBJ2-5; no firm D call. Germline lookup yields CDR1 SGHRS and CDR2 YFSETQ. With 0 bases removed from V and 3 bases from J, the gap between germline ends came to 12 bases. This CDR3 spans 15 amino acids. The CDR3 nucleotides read TGCGCCAGCAGCTTGGAAATTGGAGTGGAAGAGACCCAGTACTTC. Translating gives CASSLEIGVEETQYF.

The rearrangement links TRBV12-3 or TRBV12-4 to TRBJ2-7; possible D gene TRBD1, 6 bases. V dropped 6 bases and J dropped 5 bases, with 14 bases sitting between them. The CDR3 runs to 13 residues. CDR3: CASRPVQGNEQYF. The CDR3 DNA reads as TGTGCCAGCAGACCGGTACAGGGAAACGAGCAGTACTTC.

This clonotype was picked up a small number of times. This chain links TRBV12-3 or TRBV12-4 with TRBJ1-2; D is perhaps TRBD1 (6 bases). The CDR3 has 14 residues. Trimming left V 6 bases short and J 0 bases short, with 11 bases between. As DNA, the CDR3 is TGTGCCAGCAGCCCCGGGACAACTAACTATGGCTACACCTTC. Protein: CASSPGTTNYGYTF.

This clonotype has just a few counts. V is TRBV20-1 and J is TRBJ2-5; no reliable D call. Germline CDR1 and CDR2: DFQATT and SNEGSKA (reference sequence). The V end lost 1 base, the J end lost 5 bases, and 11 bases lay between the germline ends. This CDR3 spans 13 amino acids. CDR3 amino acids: CSARVSRDETQYF. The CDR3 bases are TGCAGTGCTAGAGTCAGCAGAGACGAGACCCAGTACTTC.

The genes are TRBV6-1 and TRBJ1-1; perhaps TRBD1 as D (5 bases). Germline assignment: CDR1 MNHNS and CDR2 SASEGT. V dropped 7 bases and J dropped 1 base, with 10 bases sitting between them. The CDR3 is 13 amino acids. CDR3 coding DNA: TGTGCCAGCACCATTACAGGGAACACTGAAGCTTTCTTT. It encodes CASTITGNTEAFF.

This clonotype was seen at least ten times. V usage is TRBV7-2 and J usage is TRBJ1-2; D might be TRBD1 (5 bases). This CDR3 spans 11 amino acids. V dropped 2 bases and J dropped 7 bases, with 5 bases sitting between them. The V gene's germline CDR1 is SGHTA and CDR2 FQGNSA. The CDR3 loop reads CASSLRGGYTF. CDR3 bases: TGTGCCAGCAGCTTAAGGGGTGGCTACACCTTC. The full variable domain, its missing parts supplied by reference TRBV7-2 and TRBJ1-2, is GAGVSQSPSNKVTEKGKDVELRCDPISGHTALYWYRQSLGQGLEFLIYFQGNSAPDKSGLPSDRFSAERTGGSVSTLTIQRTQQEDSAVYLCASSLRGGYTFGSGTRLTVV.

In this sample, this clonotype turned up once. Written as DNA, the CDR3 is TGCGCCAGCAGCAGGGCGTCAGTGTTTCGGTATGGCTACACCTTC. Amino acids: CASSRASVFRYGYTF. The rearrangement links TRBV5-1 to TRBJ1-2; D is ambiguous. Looked up from germline, CDR1 is SGHRS and CDR2 is YFSETQ. The CDR3 is made up of 15 amino acids. V lost 4 bases and J lost 5, with 18 bases in between.